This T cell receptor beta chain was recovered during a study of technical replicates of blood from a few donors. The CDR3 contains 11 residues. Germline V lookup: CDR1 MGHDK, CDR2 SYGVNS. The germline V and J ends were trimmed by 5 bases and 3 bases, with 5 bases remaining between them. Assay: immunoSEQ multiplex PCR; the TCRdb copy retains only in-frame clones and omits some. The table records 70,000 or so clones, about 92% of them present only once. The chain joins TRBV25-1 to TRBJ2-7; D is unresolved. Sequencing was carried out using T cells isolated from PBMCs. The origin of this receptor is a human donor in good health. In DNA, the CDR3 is TGTGCCAGCAGTTCCCTCTACGAGCAGTACTTC. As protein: CASSSLYEQYF.